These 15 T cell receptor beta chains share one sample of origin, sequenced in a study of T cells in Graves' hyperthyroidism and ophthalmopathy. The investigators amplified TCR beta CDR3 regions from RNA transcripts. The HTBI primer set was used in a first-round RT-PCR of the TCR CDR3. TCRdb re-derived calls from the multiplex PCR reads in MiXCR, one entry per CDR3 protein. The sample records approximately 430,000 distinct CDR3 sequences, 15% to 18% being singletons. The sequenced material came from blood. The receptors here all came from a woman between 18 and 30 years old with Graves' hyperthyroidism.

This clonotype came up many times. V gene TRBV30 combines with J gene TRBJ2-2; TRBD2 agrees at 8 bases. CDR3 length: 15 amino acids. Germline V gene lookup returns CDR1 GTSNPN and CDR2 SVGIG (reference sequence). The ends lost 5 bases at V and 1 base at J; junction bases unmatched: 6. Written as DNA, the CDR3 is TGTGCCTGGGACCCCAGCGGGGGGAACACCGGGGAGCTGTTTTTT. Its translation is CAWDPSGGNTGELFF.

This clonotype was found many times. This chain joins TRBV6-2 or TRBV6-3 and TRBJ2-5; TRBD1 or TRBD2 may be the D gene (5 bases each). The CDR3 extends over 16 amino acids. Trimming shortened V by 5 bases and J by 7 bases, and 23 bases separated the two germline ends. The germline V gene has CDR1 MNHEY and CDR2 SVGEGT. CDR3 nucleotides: TGTGCCAGCAGTCCCCGGGCCAGCCTTTACGGGGCGACCCAGTACTTC. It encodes CASSPRASLYGATQYF.

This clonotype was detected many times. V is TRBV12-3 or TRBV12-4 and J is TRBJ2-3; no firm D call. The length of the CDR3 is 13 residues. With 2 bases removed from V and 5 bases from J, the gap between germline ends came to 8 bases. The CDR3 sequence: CASSLKERDTQYF. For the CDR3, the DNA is TGTGCCAGCAGTTTAAAGGAGCGAGATACGCAGTATTTT.

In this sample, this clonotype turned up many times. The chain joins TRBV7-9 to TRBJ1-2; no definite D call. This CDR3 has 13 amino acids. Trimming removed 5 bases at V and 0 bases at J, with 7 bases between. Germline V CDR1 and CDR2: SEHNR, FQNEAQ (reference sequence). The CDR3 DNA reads TGTGCCAGCAGCCGGGCCTCTAACTATGGCTACACCTTC. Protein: CASSRASNYGYTF.

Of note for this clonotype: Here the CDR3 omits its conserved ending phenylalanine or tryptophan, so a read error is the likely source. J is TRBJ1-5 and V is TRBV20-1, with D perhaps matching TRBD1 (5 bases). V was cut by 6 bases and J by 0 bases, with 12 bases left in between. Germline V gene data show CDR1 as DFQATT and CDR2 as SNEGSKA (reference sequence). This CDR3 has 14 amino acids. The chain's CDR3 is CSASGRVSNQPQHL. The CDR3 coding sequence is TGCAGTGCCTCAGGCAGGGTTAGCAATCAGCCCCAGCATCTT.

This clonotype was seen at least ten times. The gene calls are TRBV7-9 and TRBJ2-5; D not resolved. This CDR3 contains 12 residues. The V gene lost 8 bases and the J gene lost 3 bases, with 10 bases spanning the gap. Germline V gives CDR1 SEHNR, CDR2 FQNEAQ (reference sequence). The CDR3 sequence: CASLQTEETQYF. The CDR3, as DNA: TGTGCCAGCTTACAGACTGAAGAGACCCAGTACTTC.

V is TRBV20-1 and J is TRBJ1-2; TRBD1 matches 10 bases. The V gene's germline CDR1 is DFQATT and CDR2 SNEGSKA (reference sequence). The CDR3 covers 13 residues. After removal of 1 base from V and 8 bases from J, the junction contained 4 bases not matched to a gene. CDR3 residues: CSARGTGGEGYTF. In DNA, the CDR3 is TGCAGTGCTAGAGGGACAGGGGGAGAAGGCTACACCTTC.

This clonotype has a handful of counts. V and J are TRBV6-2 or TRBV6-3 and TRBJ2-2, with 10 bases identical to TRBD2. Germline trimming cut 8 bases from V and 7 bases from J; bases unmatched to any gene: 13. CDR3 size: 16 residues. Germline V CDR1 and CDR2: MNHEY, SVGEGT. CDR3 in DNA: TGTGCCAGCCGACTTAGCGGGGGGCTCTCCGGCGGGGAGCTGTTTTTT. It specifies CASRLSGGLSGGELFF.

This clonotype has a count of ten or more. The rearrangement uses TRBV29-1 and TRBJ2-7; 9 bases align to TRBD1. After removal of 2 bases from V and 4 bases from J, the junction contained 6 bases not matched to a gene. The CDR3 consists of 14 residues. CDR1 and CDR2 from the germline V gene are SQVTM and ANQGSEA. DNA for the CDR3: TGCAGCGTTGAAACCGGGACAGGGTCATACGAGCAGTACTTC. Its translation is CSVETGTGSYEQYF.

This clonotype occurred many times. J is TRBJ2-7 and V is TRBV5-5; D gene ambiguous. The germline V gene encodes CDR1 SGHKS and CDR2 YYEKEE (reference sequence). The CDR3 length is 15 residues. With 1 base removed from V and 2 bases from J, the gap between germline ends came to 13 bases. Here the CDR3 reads CASSLNIGFPYEQYF. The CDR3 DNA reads TGTGCCAGCAGCTTGAACATCGGGTTCCCCTACGAGCAGTACTTC.

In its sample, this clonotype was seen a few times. DNA of the CDR3: TGTGCCAGCCTGGGACGGAACTCTAACTATGGCTACACCTTC. Translation gives CASLGRNSNYGYTF. The V call is TRBV2, the J call TRBJ1-2; tentative D call: TRBD1 (5 bases). The CDR3 covers 14 residues. CDR1 and CDR2 from the germline V gene are SNHLY and FYNNEI. V was trimmed by 8 bases and J by 0 bases, leaving 13 bases between them.

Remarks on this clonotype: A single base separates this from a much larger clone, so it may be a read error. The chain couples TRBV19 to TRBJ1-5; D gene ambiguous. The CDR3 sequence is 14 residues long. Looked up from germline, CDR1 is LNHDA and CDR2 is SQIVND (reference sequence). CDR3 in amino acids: CASSHGNSNQPQQF. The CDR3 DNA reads TGTGCCAGTAGTCACGGGAATAGCAATCAGCCCCAGCAATTT. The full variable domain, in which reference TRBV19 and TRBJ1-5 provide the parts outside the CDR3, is DGGITQSPKYLFRKEGQNVTLSCEQNLNHDAMYWYRQDPGQGLRLIYYSQIVNDFQKGDIAEGYSVSREKKESFPLTVTSAQKNPTAFYLCASSHGNSNQPQQFGDGTRLSIL.

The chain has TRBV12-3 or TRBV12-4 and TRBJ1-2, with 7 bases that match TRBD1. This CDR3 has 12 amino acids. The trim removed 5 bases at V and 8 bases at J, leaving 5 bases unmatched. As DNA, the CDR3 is TGTGCCAGCAGTGGGGACAGTAGGGGCTACACCTTC. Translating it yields CASSGDSRGYTF.

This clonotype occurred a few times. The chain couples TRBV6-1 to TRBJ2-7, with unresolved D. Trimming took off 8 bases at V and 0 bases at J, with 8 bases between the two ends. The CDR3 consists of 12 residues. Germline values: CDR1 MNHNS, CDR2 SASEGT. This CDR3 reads CASLDNSYEQYF. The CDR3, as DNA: TGTGCCAGCCTTGACAACTCCTACGAGCAGTACTTC.

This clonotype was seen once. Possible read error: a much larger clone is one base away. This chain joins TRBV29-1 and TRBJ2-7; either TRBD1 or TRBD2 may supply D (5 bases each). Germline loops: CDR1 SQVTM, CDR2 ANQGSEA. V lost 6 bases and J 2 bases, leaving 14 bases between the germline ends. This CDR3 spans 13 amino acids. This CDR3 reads CSVDGGAPYEQYF. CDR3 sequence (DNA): TGCAGCGTGGATGGGGGAGCACCCTACGAGCAGTACTTC.